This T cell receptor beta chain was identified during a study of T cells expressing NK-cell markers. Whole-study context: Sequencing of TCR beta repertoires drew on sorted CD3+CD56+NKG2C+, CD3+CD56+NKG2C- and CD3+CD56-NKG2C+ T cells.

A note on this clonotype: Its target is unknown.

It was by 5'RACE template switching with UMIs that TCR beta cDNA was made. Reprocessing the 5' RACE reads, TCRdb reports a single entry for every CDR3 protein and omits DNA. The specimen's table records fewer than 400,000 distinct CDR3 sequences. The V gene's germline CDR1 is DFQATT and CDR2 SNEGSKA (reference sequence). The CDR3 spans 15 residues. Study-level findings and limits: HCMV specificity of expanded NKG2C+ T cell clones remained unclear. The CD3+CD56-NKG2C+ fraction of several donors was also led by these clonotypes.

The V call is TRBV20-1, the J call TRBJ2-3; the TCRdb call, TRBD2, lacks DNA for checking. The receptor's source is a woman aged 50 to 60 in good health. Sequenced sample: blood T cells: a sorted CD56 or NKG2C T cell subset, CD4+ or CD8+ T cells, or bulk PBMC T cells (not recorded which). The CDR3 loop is CSAKIARALTDTQYF.